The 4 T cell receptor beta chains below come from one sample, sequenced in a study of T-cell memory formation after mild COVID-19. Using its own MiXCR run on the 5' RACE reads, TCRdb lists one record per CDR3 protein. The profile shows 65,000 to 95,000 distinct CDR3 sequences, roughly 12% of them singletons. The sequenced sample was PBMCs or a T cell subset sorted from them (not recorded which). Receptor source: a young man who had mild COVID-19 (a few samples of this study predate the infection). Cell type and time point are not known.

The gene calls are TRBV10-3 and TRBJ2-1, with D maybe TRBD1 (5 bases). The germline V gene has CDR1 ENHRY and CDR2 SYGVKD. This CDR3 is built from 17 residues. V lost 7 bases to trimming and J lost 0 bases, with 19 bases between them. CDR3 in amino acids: CAITERTPAPSYNEQFF. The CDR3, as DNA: TGTGCCATCACCGAGAGGACACCGGCGCCCTCCTACAATGAGCAGTTCTTC.

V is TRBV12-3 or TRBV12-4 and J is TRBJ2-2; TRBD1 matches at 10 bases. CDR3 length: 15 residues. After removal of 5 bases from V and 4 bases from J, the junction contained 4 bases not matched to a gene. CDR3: CASSADRGGTGELFF. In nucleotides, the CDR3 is TGTGCCAGCAGTGCGGACAGGGGGGGCACCGGGGAGCTGTTTTTT.

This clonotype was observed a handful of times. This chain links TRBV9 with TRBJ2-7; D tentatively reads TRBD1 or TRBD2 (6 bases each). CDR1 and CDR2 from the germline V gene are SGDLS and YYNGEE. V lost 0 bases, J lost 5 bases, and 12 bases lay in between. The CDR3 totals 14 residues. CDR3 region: CASSVAGGNHEQYF. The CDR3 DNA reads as TGTGCCAGCAGCGTAGCCGGGGGCAACCACGAGCAGTACTTC.

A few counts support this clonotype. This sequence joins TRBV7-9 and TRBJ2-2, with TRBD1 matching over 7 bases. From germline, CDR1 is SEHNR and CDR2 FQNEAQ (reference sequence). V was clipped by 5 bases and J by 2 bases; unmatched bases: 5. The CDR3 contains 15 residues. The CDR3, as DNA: TGTGCCAGCAGCCCGACAGGGCGAAACACCGGGGAGCTGTTTTTT. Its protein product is CASSPTGRNTGELFF.